This T cell receptor beta chain was sequenced for a study of T cell repertoires in ileal Crohn's disease. Study-level points and caveats: Active smokers at surgery had more clonal expansions than non-smokers. Endoscopic recurrence occurred in every patient whose clonality exceeded 26.8%.

Adults with ileal or ileocolonic Crohn's disease and an indication for resection were eligible. The CDR3 sequence is 15 residues long. V was shortened by 2 bases and J by 2 bases, with 11 bases between the two germline ends. Looked up from germline, CDR1 is MNHEY and CDR2 is SMNVEV (reference sequence). This clone was seen only once. Its matching antigen is unknown. Assay: immunoSEQ multiplex PCR; the TCRdb copy retains only in-frame clones and omits some. The sample lists a few thousand clones; just over 90% were seen once. The chain joins TRBV27 to TRBJ2-3; D remains ambiguous. The sequence was obtained from an adult with Crohn's disease. Material for sequencing was ileal tissue. CDR3 coding DNA: TGTGCCAGCAGTTTAAATCCCCTTAACACAGATACGCAGTATTTT. It encodes CASSLNPLNTDTQYF.